This T cell receptor (beta chain) is drawn from a study of TIL therapy for anti-PD-1-resistant metastatic lung cancer (dated by TCRdb to 2020 to 2022). In terms of the full investigation: Tumors were collected before any PD-1/PD-L1 blockade, after which patients were given nivolumab, and patients who progressed were given lymphodepletion, an infusion of expanded TIL and IL-2. A median non-synonymous tumor mutation burden of approximately 1.4 mutations per megabase was determined across the cohort by whole-exome sequencing. T cell receptor beta sequencing of tumor and peripheral blood was used to follow clonotypes across the tumor, the expanded TIL product and serial blood samples. The cohort was composed predominantly of lung adenocarcinoma, with several EGFR-mutant and two ALK-rearranged tumors included, and half of patients were identified as current or former smokers. Enrolled patients had a median age of about 50 years (range 38-75) and a median tumor PD-L1 proportion score of approximately 6.6%. Study-wide conclusions, independent of this receptor: The study protocol defined all tumor marker inferences as exploratory. The cohort was highly selected, with more treatment-naive, never-smoker and oncogene-addicted patients than typical, limiting generalizability. The baseline peripheral repertoire was partially replaced by infused TIL clonotypes, which then decayed over months, and persistence showed no apparent association with response.

The time point label on this specimen signifies: pre-treatment sample, taken before nivolumab and TIL therapy. Between late 2017 and early 2020, a dual-center phase I trial enrolled adults who had stage 4 NSCLC. Samples were obtained from a single-arm, open-label phase I trial in which tumor-infiltrating lymphocyte therapy with nivolumab was evaluated in advanced non-small cell lung cancer. Blood mononuclear cells from EDTA tubes were isolated by Ficoll gradient, snap-frozen as pellets, and DNA was extracted with a Qiagen mini-prep kit. Remarks on this clone: Its binding antigen is unknown. Base qualities are not recorded, but no much larger clone differs from it by a single base.

V is pruned by 8 bases and J by 7 bases, leaving 5 bases of the junction without a gene match. Based on the germline V gene (reference sequence), the CDR1 and CDR2 sequences are MNHNY and SVGAGI. The CDR3 measures 13 amino acids from cysteine to phenylalanine. The read is trimmed to its CDR3 DNA, 39 bases read in frame from base 1. Using bias-controlled multiplex PCR with the immunoSEQ v3 hsTCRB kit, the TCR beta CDR3 regions were amplified from genomic DNA. An Illumina NextSeq 500 was used to sequence the TCR libraries, reaching around 1.8 million read pairs at survey level or roughly 5-6.5 million at deep level. In the paper's pipeline: V, D and J genes were assigned, non-productive sequences were removed, and clonality was reported by immunoSEQ Analyzer software. Repertoires of infused TIL and blood were compared using productive Simpson clonality and the Morisita overlap index of productive TRB rearrangements. Absolute clonotype counts in blood were estimated as lymphocyte count times CD3+ fraction times the clone's productive frequency. In TCRdb, the immuneACCESS table is reduced to in-frame sequences with V and J assigned. These tables do not hold every clone; where another copy was compared, an unresolved V gene accounts for under half, and the others remain unexplained. V and J calls and clone size are those listed in that table; D and trimming were worked out from the DNA. The sample table shows around 55,000 clones, and about 81% are seen once. The leading ten clones occupy just under 3% of the sample.

The V gene is TRBV6-6 and the J gene is TRBJ1-6, with TRBD1 identical over 7 junction bases. The sample in question was blood, obtained at baseline. This sequence was found in a person between 30 and 79 years old with non-small cell lung cancer. CDR3 loop: CASARGLNSPLHF. The nucleotide sequence is given as TGTGCCAGCGCAAGGGGGCTCAATTCACCCCTCCACTTT.